In this sample, the clone carrying this T cell receptor (beta chain) turned up many times. The antigen is unknown. The entry originates in a study of regulatory T cells in long-lasting Graves disease. Whole-study context: The antithyroid drugs taken by newly diagnosed Graves' patients had been used for under 3 months. The study's findings and limits: Gene preferences differed: TRBV28, TRBJ1-2, TRBJ2-5 in persistent cases.

The CDR3 totals 17 residues. The trim removed 5 bases at V and 8 bases at J, leaving 17 bases unmatched. In germline, CDR1 is SGHTA, CDR2 FQGTGA. Time point specified: newly diagnosed GD, antithyroid drugs for less than 3 months. The authors made the TCR library using RNA they extracted from PBMCs. Arm-PCR of CDR3 regions and iRepertoire HTBI primers were the basis on which TCR beta libraries were built. TCRdb re-called the multiplex PCR reads through MiXCR, storing one row per CDR3 protein. The table records about 450,000 distinct CDR3 sequences, 12% to 15% of them present only once. The sample also formed part of further work on T cells in Graves' hyperthyroidism and ophthalmopathy. That source reports: In the analysis, a 13 V-J model separated ophthalmopathy from stable hyperthyroidism. The model predicted ophthalmopathy a median roughly 6.5 months before onset.

This sequence originates from a woman aged 50 to 60 with Graves disease. The material was peripheral blood mononuclear cells (PBMCs), obtained at new diagnosis, from a patient treated with antithyroid drugs. This chain joins TRBV7-3 and TRBJ2-1, with 8 bases identical to TRBD2. The CDR3 nucleotides read TGTGCCAGCAGCCCCAAAACCCGGGAGGGCTTCGGCGATGAGCAGTTCTTC. This encodes CASSPKTREGFGDEQFF.